This TCR beta chain is from a study of tumor and adjacent non-tumor tissue in lung cancer. Study information: Patients were aged about 30 to 80, 9 to 10 men and about 5 women, stage I to III.

Within the sample, this clonotype is medium-sized. V shed 2 bases and J shed 0 bases, with 17 bases lying between them. Germline V gene sequence: CDR1 LGHNA, CDR2 YSLEER. This CDR3 is 17 amino acids long. No cell sorting was done before RNA was extracted from the tissue. More than 3 cm separated this lung sample from the edge of the tumor. A modified ARM-PCR protocol with three rounds of nested PCR amplified TCRbeta. TCRdb used MiXCR to reprocess the multiplex PCR reads, holding one entry per CDR3 protein. The sample lists roughly 49,000 distinct CDR3 sequences; just under 75% were seen once. The material sequenced was distant non-tumor lung tissue. This chain joins TRBV4-3 and TRBJ2-7; D uncertain. The TCR sequence derives from a woman in her fifties or sixties with non-small cell lung cancer. CDR3: CASSQPPVAGFSYEQYF. The CDR3 coding sequence is TGCGCCAGCAGCCAACCCCCAGTGGCAGGCTTCTCCTACGAGCAGTACTTC.